The source of this T cell receptor (beta chain) is a study of human T cells and chemical hapten exposure. This clonotype was observed many times. Time point in this sample: patch test 2, 6 weeks after DPC sensitization. Treatment indicated: therapeutic diphenylcyclopropenone sensitization with weekly scalp DPC. A single record per CDR3 protein comes from TCRdb applying MiXCR to the RACE reads. The sample has about 82,000 distinct CDR3 sequences, around 6.7% seen once; the top ten hold roughly 1.4%. This TCR derives from a woman younger than 45 with alopecia areata. Some clones in this sample may be carry-over from other donors' samples. The sample in question was whole blood, obtained in connection with sensitization to the hapten diphenylcyclopropenone (DPC).

CDR3 protein: CSVRQGRDQPQHF. In nucleotides, the CDR3 is TGCAGCGTTCGACAGGGTCGCGATCAGCCCCAGCATTTT. This chain uses TRBV29-1 with TRBJ1-5; 7 bases line up with TRBD1. Germline-derived CDR1 and CDR2 are SQVTM and ANQGSEA. The CDR3 covers 13 residues. Trimming removed 5 bases from V and 5 bases from J; junction bases left unmatched: 6.